What follows is one T cell receptor beta chain and its context. Its antigen is undetermined. This record belongs to a study of cytomegalovirus exposure and HLA in healthy donors. Findings and caveats of the study: Earlier results showed most TCR beta V segments being productive about 87% or about 30% of the time. Equally common other TCR beta chains were less clonally expanded than HLA-associated ones, a later analysis found. CMV serostatus was the only recorded immune exposure for donors.

The primer mix had 60 Vbeta and 13 Jbeta primers. The table came from immunoSEQ multiplex PCR; TCRdb's copy has only in-frame clones and leaves some out. The repertoire includes 50,000 to 60,000 clones, around three quarters of them detected once, and over 1.1% sits in the top ten. The CDR3 spans 15 residues. Looked up from germline, CDR1 is MNHEY and CDR2 is SVGAGI. The junction had 8 bases not matched to a gene; V was cut back by 6 bases and J by 5 bases. This receptor was identified in a female donor in good health and CMV-seronegative. This rearrangement joins TRBV6-5 to TRBJ2-5; 11 bases align to TRBD1. Input material: PBMCs. The chain's CDR3 is CASSTDRGRRETQYF. The CDR3 nucleotides read TGTGCCAGCAGCACGGACAGGGGGCGTCGGGAGACCCAGTACTTC.